Sequencing of this T cell receptor beta chain was carried out in a study of blood T cell repertoires in COVID-19. Background on the study: Samples taken during acute and convalescent COVID-19 were collected in the United States, Italy and Spain. PBMCs, B-cell-depleted T cells, or T cells provided the cDNA or gDNA that made up the material.

Original data processing: Counts of nucleated cells, estimated from reference gene primer amplification, were obtained. Assay used: immunoSEQ multiplex PCR; TCRdb lists only in-frame clones, some missing. V and J calls and clone size come straight from that table; D and trimming were deduced from the DNA. Of about 170,000 clones listed, 83% were seen once; the top ten hold under 2.5%. The specimen was peripheral blood. The sequence was collected from a woman aged 80 or older with acute or convalescent COVID-19.

CDR3 protein: CAISGQGDTIYF. The CDR3 nucleotides read TGTGCCATCAGTGGACAGGGGGACACCATATATTTT. The chain combines TRBV10-3 with TRBJ1-3; the match to TRBD1 covers 9 bases. V dropped 4 bases and J dropped 8; count of bases not matched to a gene: 0. The CDR3 is 12 residues long. Germline-derived CDR1 and CDR2 are ENHRY and SYGVKD.